This TCR beta chain was documented in a study of cytotoxic CD8 clonotypes in ibrutinib-treated CLL. V dropped 5 bases and J dropped 0; count of bases not matched to a gene: 11. The CDR3 extends over 17 amino acids. Germline-derived CDR1 and CDR2 are SGHTA and FQGNSA. The study's findings and limits: There were few public clonotypes, and on treatment they contracted or stayed stable. There were differences in sampling times between sustained-remission and progressing patients.

Using immunoSEQ multiplex PCR, the repertoire was profiled, and TCRdb retains in-frame clones only, with some absent. This table holds about 160,000 clones, roughly four fifths found once. PBMCs were cryopreserved, and approximately 1.8 micrograms of genomic DNA from them went into TCR beta libraries. In regard to this clone: Its antigen is undetermined.

The sequences come from PBMCs, collected after 12 months of ibrutinib treatment. The genes are TRBV7-2 and TRBJ2-7; 9 bases fit TRBD2. This sequence was found in a human donor with chronic lymphocytic leukemia. The CDR3 sequence: CASSPPVAGASSYEQYF. In DNA form, the CDR3 reads TGTGCCAGCAGCCCACCAGTAGCGGGGGCCTCCTCCTACGAGCAGTACTTC.